Shown below are 3 T cell receptor beta chains from a single sample sequenced in a study of blood T cell repertoires in COVID-19. The repertoire was sequenced with immunoSEQ multiplex PCR; TCRdb's copy has only in-frame clones and lacks some. The sample shows 150,000 to 200,000 clones, approximately 90% of them seen only once. Sequencing was done on a sample of peripheral blood. These receptors all come from a man in his forties or fifties with active or convalescent COVID-19.

The gene calls are TRBV6-5 and TRBJ2-7, with 7 bases aligning to TRBD2. The trim removed 5 bases at V and 6 bases at J, leaving 10 bases unmatched. CDR3 length: 14 amino acids. Germline-derived CDR1 and CDR2 are MNHEY and SVGAGI. CDR3 sequence (DNA): TGTGCCAGCAGTCAGGACGGGAGGTTGGTCGAGCAGTACTTC. This codes for CASSQDGRLVEQYF.

This CDR3 reads CASSSPGLAGGNEQYF. In nucleotides, the CDR3 is TGTGCCAGCAGTTCCCCGGGACTAGCGGGAGGTAACGAGCAGTACTTC. This chain uses TRBV6-5 with TRBJ2-7; 15 bases line up with TRBD2. CDR1 is MNHEY, CDR2 SVGAGI, per germline. Unmatched junction bases numbered 6, after V lost 4 bases and J lost 5 bases. This CDR3 is 16 amino acids long.

There are a few counts of this clone. The chain recombines TRBV10-3 with TRBJ2-3; TRBD2 agrees at 7 bases. The J segment lost 0 bases and the V segment lost 0 bases, leaving 6 bases of the junction unmatched. Germline values: CDR1 ENHRY, CDR2 SYGVKD. The CDR3 has 17 amino acids. The CDR3 protein is CAISESAGGGSTDTQYF. The CDR3 bases are TGTGCCATCAGTGAGTCGGCTGGGGGGGGAAGCACAGATACGCAGTATTTT.